The 30 T cell receptor beta chains listed next were all sequenced from one sample in a study of blood T cells in healthy people across ages. Primers used in a second PCR of roughly 7 to 12 cycles were a sample-barcoded 5' primer and a J-beta primer mix. TCRdb re-derived calls from the 5' RACE reads in MiXCR, one entry per CDR3 protein. Of over a million distinct CDR3 sequences detected, 42% appear once; the ten largest clones hold approximately 7.9%. Sequences were obtained from blood. The source of these receptors is a woman aged 18-35 years in good health.

The CDR3 coding sequence is TGTGCCAGCAGCCAAGATTGGAGCGGGACGGGCAATGAGCAGTTCTTC. Protein: CASSQDWSGTGNEQFF. This chain connects TRBV4-2 to TRBJ2-1, with TRBD2 identical over 7 bases. CDR3 length: 16 amino acids. Germline CDR1 and CDR2: LGHNA and YNFKEQ. V was clipped by 0 bases and J by 6 bases; unmatched bases: 8.

As concerns this clonotype: At one of its ends the junction is not consistent with the germline gene, which may arise from a read error. V is TRBV19 and J is TRBJ2-7; 7 bases align to TRBD1. The CDR3 runs to 13 residues. CDR1 LNHDA and CDR2 SQIVND come from the germline V gene (reference sequence). The CDR3 region is CASSMTGTYEQYF. DNA of the CDR3: TGCGCCAGCAGCATGACAGGGACCTACGAGCAGTACTTC. The whole variable domain, remainder taken from reference TRBV19 and TRBJ2-7, is DGGITQSPKYLFRKEGQNVTLSCEQNLNHDAMYWYRQDPGQGLRLIYYSQIVNDFQKGDIAEGYSVSREKKESFPLTVTSAQKNPTAFYLCASSMTGTYEQYFGPGTRLTVT.

This clonotype was counted only a few times. This chain's CDR3 is CASSFGGPVQETQYF. The CDR3 DNA sequence: TGCGCCAGCAGCTTCGGGGGGCCGGTCCAAGAGACCCAGTACTTC. The rearrangement joins TRBV5-1 to TRBJ2-5, with D perhaps matching TRBD2 (7 bases). The length of the CDR3 is 15 residues. The germline gives CDR1 SGHRS, CDR2 YFSETQ. Trimming took off 2 bases at V and 1 base at J, with 12 bases between the two ends.

This clonotype appeared many times. This CDR3 reads CAISESKGINEQYF. As DNA, the CDR3 is TGTGCCATCAGTGAGTCGAAGGGGATCAACGAGCAGTACTTC. The chain recombines TRBV10-3 with TRBJ2-7; D may be TRBD1 (5 bases). CDR1 and CDR2 from the germline V gene are ENHRY and SYGVKD. Trimming took off 0 bases at V and 5 bases at J, with 11 bases between the two ends. The CDR3 is 14 residues long.

This clonotype appeared a few times. One end of the junction varies from germline; a read error may be responsible. The chain employs TRBV12-3 or TRBV12-4 and TRBJ1-2, with D uncertain. The CDR3 has 13 amino acids. CDR3 in DNA: TGTGCCAGCAACCAGAACGTTGGGGATGGCTGCACCTTC. Protein: CASNQNVGDGCTF.

About this clonotype itself: A much larger clone differs from this one at a single base, so this may be a read error. The chain recombines TRBV12-3 or TRBV12-4 with TRBJ2-1; 14 bases fit TRBD2. This CDR3 has 15 residues. The CDR3 loop is CTSSSGLAGVNEQFF. For the CDR3, the DNA is TGTACCAGCAGCTCGGGACTAGCGGGAGTGAATGAGCAGTTCTTC.

This clonotype turned up a few times. This chain links TRBV20-1 with TRBJ2-7; 9 bases line up with TRBD1. Germline V gives CDR1 DFQATT, CDR2 SNEGSKA (reference sequence). The CDR3 runs 12 residues. The CDR3 loop reads CRCDRGDYEQYF. The CDR3 nucleotides read TGCAGATGCGACAGGGGGGACTACGAGCAGTACTTC.

The sample holds many counts of this clonotype. V is TRBV20-1 and J is TRBJ2-1; 8 bases match TRBD2. Germline values: CDR1 DFQATT, CDR2 SNEGSKA (reference sequence). V gave up 3 bases and J gave up 7 bases; unmatched junction bases: 5. This CDR3 is 13 amino acids long. The CDR3 loop reads CSASGRAVNEQFF. The CDR3, as DNA: TGCAGTGCTAGCGGGAGGGCCGTTAATGAGCAGTTCTTC.

The V gene is TRBV4-1, the J gene TRBJ1-2; D is unresolved. Germline values: CDR1 MGHRA, CDR2 YSYEKL. CDR3 length equals 13 residues. Trimming cost V 0 bases and J 7 bases, with 9 bases left between them. CDR3 sequence: CASSQDLRTGYTF. The CDR3 DNA reads as TGCGCCAGCAGCCAAGATCTCAGGACTGGCTACACCTTC.

This clonotype came up a few times. The chain recombines TRBV28 with TRBJ1-6; 9 bases are a match to TRBD1. Trimming removed 4 bases from V and 0 bases from J; junction bases left unmatched: 4. Germline V gene data show CDR1 as MDHEN and CDR2 as SYDVKM. This CDR3 is 17 amino acids long. This chain's CDR3 is CASSSPGQGSYNSPLHF. Written as DNA, the CDR3 is TGTGCCAGCAGTTCGCCGGGACAGGGCTCCTATAATTCACCCCTCCACTTT.

V is TRBV6-5 and J is TRBJ2-7, with TRBD2 as a possible D gene (7 bases). The CDR3 contains 15 residues. V lost 9 bases and J 3 bases, leaving 21 bases between the germline ends. Germline V CDR1 and CDR2: MNHEY, SVGAGI. CDR3 nucleotide sequence: TGTGCCAGTTCCGCGACGGGGGGCGCGGACTACGAGCAGTACTTC. This codes for CASSATGGADYEQYF.

DNA of the CDR3: TGTGCCAGCAGCCCGCTGGGACAGAAAAACAATGAGCAGTTCTTC. Its protein product is CASSPLGQKNNEQFF. J is TRBJ2-1 and V is TRBV7-6; the match to TRBD1 covers 7 bases. Germline values: CDR1 SGHVS, CDR2 FNYEAQ. V was pared by 5 bases and J by 5 bases, with 9 bases of the junction left unmatched. The CDR3 has 15 residues.

This clonotype has more than one count but fewer than ten. One end of the junction is discordant with germline, which a read error may explain. The chain joins TRBV4-1 to TRBJ2-3; 9 nucleotides line up with TRBD2. The length of the CDR3 is 19 residues. Germline loops: CDR1 MGHRA, CDR2 YSYEKL. CDR3 nucleotide sequence: TGCGCCGGCAGCCACGAGACCGGGACTAGCACCTTCCTCGGAGATACGCAGTATTTT. Translation gives CAGSHETGTSTFLGDTQYF.

The chain combines TRBV10-3 with TRBJ2-1, with D uncertain. The J call may be mistaken, given a closer DNA end match to TRBJ2-7. The germline CDR1 and CDR2 sequences are ENHRY and SYGVKD. This CDR3 region has 16 residues. The CDR3 sequence is CAIRALGSSSYNEQYF. DNA of the CDR3: TGTGCCATCAGGGCCCTGGGCTCCAGCTCCTACAATGAGCAGTACTTC.

This clonotype was counted many times. The chain links TRBV27 to TRBJ2-5, with TRBD1 as a possible D gene (6 bases). V lost 2 bases, J lost 5 bases, and 9 bases lay in between. The germline gives CDR1 MNHEY, CDR2 SMNVEV (reference sequence). The CDR3 runs 13 residues. Here the CDR3 reads CASSLTRGETQYF. In nucleotides, the CDR3 is TGTGCCAGCAGTTTAACGAGGGGGGAGACCCAGTACTTC.

This chain uses TRBV3-1 with TRBJ2-7, with 12 bases lining up with TRBD2. Germline CDR1 LGHDT, CDR2 YNNKEL (reference sequence). CDR3 length equals 18 residues. V lost 2 bases and J lost 7; bases outside the gene matches: 15. The chain's CDR3 is CASSQRVPLAGGYNEQYF. CDR3 sequence (DNA): TGTGCCAGCAGCCAACGGGTCCCCCTAGCGGGGGGGTACAATGAGCAGTACTTC.

The V gene is TRBV5-1, the J gene TRBJ1-1; no clear D. V was trimmed by 0 bases and J by 6 bases, leaving 18 bases between them. Germline CDR1 SGHRS, CDR2 YFSETQ. There are 16 residues in the CDR3. In nucleotides, the CDR3 is TGCGCCAGCAGCTTGGAGGAGATGAGCGTTTCTCCTGAAGCTTTCTTT. This gives the protein CASSLEEMSVSPEAFF.

This clonotype was detected many times. The chain has TRBV6-6 and TRBJ2-7; the D gene is possibly TRBD1 (5 bases). The CDR3 runs to 15 residues. Trimming removed 4 bases at V and 2 bases at J, with 15 bases between. Germline V gene lookup returns CDR1 MNHNY and CDR2 SVGAGI (reference sequence). The CDR3 DNA sequence: TGTGCCAGCAGTTCCTCGCGACAGTATACCTACGAGCAGTACTTC. Amino acids: CASSSSRQYTYEQYF.

This chain uses TRBV2 with TRBJ1-4; tentative D call: TRBD1 (6 bases). The CDR3 sequence is 15 residues long. The germline CDR1 and CDR2 sequences are SNHLY and FYNNEI. With 7 bases removed from V and 1 base from J, the gap between germline ends came to 13 bases. This CDR3 reads CASTAVQGTNEKLFF. The CDR3 DNA is TGTGCCAGCACTGCCGTACAGGGAACTAATGAAAAACTGTTTTTT.

This clonotype showed up just a few times. The chain joins TRBV20-1 to TRBJ2-7; TRBD1 agrees at 7 bases. This CDR3 spans 14 amino acids. The germline CDR1 and CDR2 sequences are DFQATT and SNEGSKA (reference sequence). Losses at the gene ends were 1 base for V and 1 base for J; bases not matched to a gene: 4. The CDR3 spells CSARGTGLSYEQYF. CDR3 DNA sequence: TGCAGTGCTAGAGGGACAGGTCTGTCCTACGAGCAGTACTTC.

This clonotype has only a few counts. V gene TRBV5-1 combines with J gene TRBJ2-2; D remains unclear. This CDR3 is 14 amino acids long. The germline V gene encodes CDR1 SGHRS and CDR2 YFSETQ. V was pared by 1 base and J by 7 bases, with 11 bases between. The CDR3 loop reads CASSLPTAIGELFF. The CDR3 DNA sequence: TGCGCCAGCAGCTTGCCTACTGCCATCGGGGAGCTGTTTTTT. The full variable domain, completed using reference TRBV5-1 and TRBJ2-2, is KAGVTQTPRYLIKTRGQQVTLSCSPISGHRSVSWYQQTPGQGLQFLFEYFSETQRNKGNFPGRFSGRQFSNSRSEMNVSTLELGDSALYLCASSLPTAIGELFFGEGSRLTVL.

On this clonotype: A junction end diverges from the germline sequence, so it may reflect a read error. The chain employs TRBV14 and TRBJ2-4, with D possibly matching TRBD1 (6 bases). The DNA end is a closer match to TRBJ2-7, so the J assignment may be wrong. The CDR3 sequence is 16 residues long. Germline V gene lookup returns CDR1 SGHDN and CDR2 FVKESK. The CDR3 DNA is TGTGCCGGCAGCCAGAGGCGGACAGTGACGTCCTACGAGCAGTACTTC. It codes for CAGSQRRTVTSYEQYF.

A single count supports this clonotype. The chain joins TRBV6-1 to TRBJ2-1; 8 bases map to TRBD2. CDR1 and CDR2 (germline): MNHNS, SASEGT. Trimming cost V 2 bases and J 13 bases; bases outside gene matches: 22. The CDR3 sequence is 18 residues long. The CDR3 sequence is CASSEYSAGAIAKNIQFF. The DNA of the CDR3 is TGTGCCAGCAGTGAATATTCAGCGGGAGCCATAGCCAAAAACATTCAGTTCTTC.

CDR3: CASSYPRGREETQYF. The CDR3 DNA reads TGTGCCAGCAGTTACCCGCGGGGGAGAGAAGAGACCCAGTACTTC. The chain has TRBV6-6 and TRBJ2-5; 7 bases line up with TRBD2. With 2 bases clipped from V and 3 bases from J, the junction kept 6 bases outside the gene matches. The CDR3 is 15 residues long. Germline V gene data show CDR1 as MNHNY and CDR2 as SVGAGI (reference sequence).

This chain connects TRBV27 to TRBJ2-1; possible D gene TRBD2, 6 bases. The V gene lost 3 bases and the J gene lost 10 bases, with 10 bases spanning the gap. CDR1 and CDR2 from the germline V gene are MNHEY and SMNVEV (reference sequence). The CDR3 runs to 12 residues. Written as DNA, the CDR3 is TGTGCCAGCAGTTTTGGGGCGGGAGAGCAGTTCTTC. It specifies CASSFGAGEQFF.

The sample holds a few counts of this clonotype. The J gene is TRBJ2-1, the V gene TRBV6-5; 7 positions match TRBD1. CDR3 length: 15 amino acids. V was pared by 6 bases and J by 3 bases, with 8 bases of the junction left unmatched. Germline V lookup: CDR1 MNHEY, CDR2 SVGAGI. The CDR3 DNA reads TGTGCCAGCAGCCGCACAGGGGTAAGCTACAATGAGCAGTTCTTC. It codes for CASSRTGVSYNEQFF.

This rearrangement joins TRBV27 to TRBJ2-7; tentative D call: TRBD2 (5 bases). V lost 0 bases and J 0 bases, leaving 9 bases between the germline ends. This CDR3 has 15 residues. From germline, CDR1 is MNHEY and CDR2 SMNVEV (reference sequence). DNA of the CDR3: TGTGCCAGCAGTTTATCCGCTAGCTTCTCCTACGAGCAGTACTTC. Residues: CASSLSASFSYEQYF.

This chain links TRBV19 with TRBJ2-5; the match to TRBD2 covers 7 bases. This CDR3 has 16 amino acids. Germline lookup yields CDR1 LNHDA and CDR2 SQIVND (reference sequence). With 7 bases clipped from V and 4 bases from J, the junction kept 15 bases outside the gene matches. The CDR3 DNA sequence: TGTGCCAGTATGGAGTTTGGAGGGAGGGCCAGAGAGACCCAGTACTTC. As protein: CASMEFGGRARETQYF.

This clonotype showed up just a few times. The chain carries TRBV20-1 and TRBJ1-6; no definite D call. There are 15 residues in the CDR3. Deletions cut 5 bases from V and 8 bases from J, with 19 bases between. Germline CDR1 reads DFQATT; CDR2 reads SNEGSKA (reference sequence). The CDR3 DNA reads TGCAGTGCTTTTCCCGGATTAGACGGGTATTCACCCCTCCACTTT. Protein: CSAFPGLDGYSPLHF.

The rearrangement joins TRBV6-1 to TRBJ2-7; a possible D gene is TRBD2 (5 bases). The germline V gene encodes CDR1 MNHNS and CDR2 SASEGT. CDR3 length: 13 amino acids. V lost 11 bases to trimming and J lost 1 base, with 15 bases between them. The CDR3 loop is CAPGVAPSYEQYF. Written as DNA, the CDR3 is TGTGCCCCTGGGGTAGCGCCTTCCTACGAGCAGTACTTC.